The 22 T cell receptor beta chains below were found in one sample sequenced in a study of cytomegalovirus exposure and HLA in healthy donors. Both 60 Vbeta primers and 13 Jbeta primers went into the PCR. The repertoire was sequenced with immunoSEQ multiplex PCR; TCRdb's copy has only in-frame clones and lacks some. The sample includes about 160,000 clones, roughly 82% of them seen just once. Material: PBMCs. The origin of the receptors is a girl aged 5-17 years in good health and CMV-seropositive.

The J gene is TRBJ2-2, the V gene TRBV27, with 12 positions matching TRBD2. This CDR3 is 16 amino acids long. Germline CDR1 and CDR2: MNHEY and SMNVEV (reference sequence). V shed 6 bases and J 4 bases; nucleotides not matched to a gene: 6. The CDR3 reads CASSKTSGSGTGELFF. CDR3 coding DNA: TGTGCCAGCAGCAAGACTAGCGGGAGCGGCACCGGGGAGCTGTTTTTT.

This sequence joins TRBV9 and TRBJ2-3; tentative D call: TRBD2 (6 bases). Germline CDR1 is SGDLS and CDR2 is YYNGEE. The V end was cut by 0 bases, the J end by 2 bases, with 16 bases between. The CDR3 covers 17 residues. As DNA, the CDR3 is TGTGCCAGCAGCGTAGACCCCGGGACTTTTTCCACAGATACGCAGTATTTT. It yields the protein CASSVDPGTFSTDTQYF.

The V and J genes are TRBV5-4 and TRBJ2-3; 13 bases line up with TRBD2. The CDR3 has 16 amino acids. Germline V CDR1 and CDR2: SGHNT, YYREEE (reference sequence). The ends lost 0 bases at V and 3 bases at J; junction bases unmatched: 1. Written as DNA, the CDR3 is TGTGCCAGCAGCTTGGGGGGACTAGCGGGAACAGATACGCAGTATTTT. This sequence encodes CASSLGGLAGTDTQYF.

The rearrangement uses TRBV6-1 and TRBJ1-3, with TRBD1 as a possible D gene (6 bases). The CDR3 extends over 15 amino acids. Germline V gene lookup returns CDR1 MNHNS and CDR2 SASEGT. V was shortened by 7 bases and J by 0 bases, with 13 bases between the two germline ends. The CDR3 DNA reads TGTGCCAGCACATGGGGGCTAAACTCTGGAAACACCATATATTTT. It yields the protein CASTWGLNSGNTIYF.

This rearrangement joins TRBV4-1 to TRBJ2-3; no clear D gene. V dropped 1 base and J dropped 3 bases, with 14 bases sitting between them. CDR3 length: 16 residues. CDR1 MGHRA and CDR2 YSYEKL come from the germline V gene. This CDR3 reads CASSQVEARWTDTQYF. The CDR3 region has the DNA TGCGCCAGCAGCCAAGTCGAGGCCCGGTGGACAGATACGCAGTATTTT.

The CDR3 loop reads CASSGDSEEAFF. The CDR3 bases are TGCGCCAGCAGCGGGGACAGCGAAGAAGCTTTCTTT. The genes are TRBV5-1 and TRBJ1-1; 7 bases line up with TRBD1. The CDR3 covers 12 residues. The junction had 5 bases not matched to a gene; V was cut back by 4 bases and J by 8 bases. Germline lookup yields CDR1 SGHRS and CDR2 YFSETQ.

This chain links TRBV9 with TRBJ1-3; TRBD1 aligns across 9 bases. V was clipped by 4 bases and J by 7 bases; unmatched bases: 6. The length of the CDR3 is 14 residues. The V gene's germline CDR1 is SGDLS and CDR2 YYNGEE. In DNA, the CDR3 is TGTGCCAGCAGCCCCCGGGACAGGGCCAACACCATATATTTT. This encodes CASSPRDRANTIYF.

This chain uses TRBV10-3 with TRBJ2-7; 11 nucleotides agree with TRBD2. This CDR3 comprises 13 residues. Germline lookup yields CDR1 ENHRY and CDR2 SYGVKD. V lost 4 bases, J lost 6 bases, and 2 bases stayed unmatched. The CDR3 nucleotides are TGTGCCATCAGTGCACTAGCGGGAGCCGAGCAGTACTTC. This translates into CAISALAGAEQYF.

Of note for this clone: Other DNA sequences in the sample encode the same CDR3. This rearrangement joins TRBV27 to TRBJ1-2, with TRBD1 as a possible D gene (5 bases). Trimming shortened V by 2 bases and J by 0 bases, and 7 bases separated the two germline ends. CDR3 length equals 14 residues. Germline V CDR1 and CDR2: MNHEY, SMNVEV (reference sequence). The CDR3 nucleotides read TGTGCCAGCAGTTTAACAGGTTCTAACTATGGCTACACCTTC. This encodes CASSLTGSNYGYTF.

This clone showed up many times. The chain is built from TRBV6-5 and TRBJ1-3; D perhaps matches TRBD1 (6 bases). Germline V lookup: CDR1 MNHEY, CDR2 SVGAGI. This CDR3 spans 13 amino acids. Trimming pared 6 bases from V and 3 bases from J, leaving 9 bases between. The CDR3 region has the DNA TGTGCCAGCAGCCAGGACAGTGGAAACACCATATATTTT. Amino acids: CASSQDSGNTIYF.

The chain is built from TRBV28 and TRBJ1-1; D gene uncertain. CDR1 is MDHEN and CDR2 is SYDVKM in the germline V gene. CDR3 length equals 15 residues. The CDR3 region is CGYRAGGQENTEAFF. The CDR3 DNA reads TGTGGTTATCGCGCTGGAGGGCAGGAAAACACTGAAGCTTTCTTT.

This clone is a singleton in its sample. The chain recombines TRBV19 with TRBJ1-1; 8 bases are a match to TRBD1. Germline V gene sequence: CDR1 LNHDA, CDR2 SQIVND (reference sequence). V shed 5 bases and J 0 bases; nucleotides not matched to a gene: 2. The CDR3 is made up of 14 amino acids. For the CDR3, the DNA is TGTGCCAGTAGTCGACAGGGGATGAACACTGAAGCTTTCTTT. This encodes CASSRQGMNTEAFF. Using reference TRBV19 and TRBJ1-1 for the parts outside the CDR3, the full variable domain is DGGITQSPKYLFRKEGQNVTLSCEQNLNHDAMYWYRQDPGQGLRLIYYSQIVNDFQKGDIAEGYSVSREKKESFPLTVTSAQKNPTAFYLCASSRQGMNTEAFFGQGTRLTVV.

This chain links TRBV6-6 with TRBJ2-7; TRBD1 matches at 9 bases. Germline-derived CDR1 and CDR2 are MNHNY and SVGAGI (reference sequence). J gave up 5 bases and V 2 bases, and 4 bases lay outside the gene matches. This CDR3 comprises 14 residues. For the CDR3, the DNA is TGTGCCAGCAGTTACGTACAGGGGGCGGACGAGCAGTACTTC. Translation gives CASSYVQGADEQYF.

In its sample, this clone was seen once. At one end, the junction sequence differs from germline, possibly due to a read error. The gene calls are TRBV27 and TRBJ2-1; 11 bases line up with TRBD2. The CDR3 is made up of 15 amino acids. Germline-derived CDR1 and CDR2 are MNHEY and SMNVEV (reference sequence). The DNA for the CDR3 is TGTGCCAGCAGAGGACTAGCGGGTACCTACAATGGGCAGTTCTTC. This codes for CASRGLAGTYNGQFF.

V usage is TRBV6-5 and J usage is TRBJ1-1; D is perhaps TRBD1 (5 bases). The CDR3 sequence is 13 residues long. Trimming took off 4 bases at V and 6 bases at J, with 12 bases between the two ends. Germline CDR1 reads MNHEY; CDR2 reads SVGAGI. Here the CDR3 DNA reads TGTGCCAGCAGTTTAGGGGATGATCCTGAAGCTTTCTTT. Its translation: CASSLGDDPEAFF.

The V and J genes are TRBV7-2 and TRBJ1-2; 9 bases match TRBD1. This CDR3 comprises 15 residues. V shed 2 bases and J 8 bases; nucleotides not matched to a gene: 9. The germline V gene encodes CDR1 SGHTA and CDR2 FQGNSA. The CDR3 DNA reads TGTGCCAGCAGCTTACAGGGACAGGGAAGAGGCGGCTACACCTTC. Translating gives CASSLQGQGRGGYTF.

This chain links TRBV4-3 with TRBJ1-3; D gene ambiguous. The CDR3 is 16 residues long. The germline gives CDR1 LGHNA, CDR2 YSLEER. Trimming left V 4 bases short and J 0 bases short, with 13 bases between. In DNA form, the CDR3 reads TGCGCCAGCAGCCCGCGACACCCAGACTCTGGAAACACCATATATTTT. This translates into CASSPRHPDSGNTIYF.

The chain recombines TRBV5-6 with TRBJ2-7, with 11 bases lining up with TRBD2. This CDR3 contains 14 residues. V lost 4 bases and J lost 6; bases outside the gene matches: 6. Looked up from germline, CDR1 is SGHDT and CDR2 is YYEEEE. CDR3 loop: CASSAGLAGVEQYF. As DNA, the CDR3 is TGTGCCAGCAGCGCAGGACTAGCGGGTGTCGAGCAGTACTTC. The full variable domain, with the rest looked up from reference TRBV5-6 and TRBJ2-7, is DAGVTQSPTHLIKTRGQQVTLRCSPKSGHDTVSWYQQALGQGPQFIFQYYEEEERQRGNFPDRFSGHQFPNYSSELNVNALLLGDSALYLCASSAGLAGVEQYFGPGTRLTVT.

This chain connects TRBV9 to TRBJ2-7; D gene unclear. This CDR3 is 14 amino acids long. V lost 4 bases and J lost 0, with 11 bases in between. Germline CDR1 and CDR2: SGDLS and YYNGEE. This CDR3 reads CASSSHRTSYEQYF. The CDR3 coding sequence is TGTGCCAGCAGCTCGCACAGAACCTCCTACGAGCAGTACTTC.

This chain joins TRBV28 and TRBJ1-4, with D perhaps matching TRBD1 (6 bases). The CDR3 has 15 residues. Trimming left V 6 bases short and J 7 bases short, with 18 bases between. CDR1 is MDHEN and CDR2 is SYDVKM in the germline V gene. CDR3 loop: CASRVPGADFEKLFF. CDR3 sequence (DNA): TGTGCCAGCAGAGTGCCAGGGGCGGATTTTGAAAAACTGTTTTTT.

V usage is TRBV7-2 and J usage is TRBJ2-5, with D maybe TRBD2 (6 bases). The germline V gene encodes CDR1 SGHTA and CDR2 FQGNSA. The CDR3 length is 13 residues. V lost 8 bases and J 9 bases, leaving 19 bases between the germline ends. The CDR3 loop is CASDWRGPGAQYF. In DNA, the CDR3 is TGTGCCAGCGATTGGCGGGGCCCGGGGGCCCAGTACTTC.

The chain links TRBV9 to TRBJ2-1; maybe TRBD2 (5 bases). CDR3 length: 15 residues. The ends were cut back, 1 base at V and 5 bases at J, with 13 bases in the middle. CDR1 is SGDLS, CDR2 YYNGEE, per germline. The CDR3, as DNA: TGTGCCAGCAGCGTAAGTCTTGCCGGGGACAATGAGCAGTTCTTC. It yields the protein CASSVSLAGDNEQFF. The whole variable domain, filled in from reference TRBV9 and TRBJ2-1, reads DSGVTQTPKHLITATGQRVTLRCSPRSGDLSVYWYQQSLDQGLQFLIQYYNGEERAKGNILERFSAQQFPDLHSELNLSSLELGDSALYFCASSVSLAGDNEQFFGPGTRLTVL.